This TCR beta chain was sequenced in a study of control samples from healthy donors and cancer patients. Clones were read by immunoSEQ multiplex PCR, and TCRdb kept only the in-frame ones, dropping some. The table lists fewer than 200,000 clones, over 85% of them singletons. CDR1 and CDR2 (germline): SNHLY, FYNNEI. V was trimmed by 5 bases and J by 7 bases, leaving 15 bases between them. CDR3 size: 14 residues. The specimen was blood. The source of this sequence is a woman aged 60 to 75 in good health. The chain recombines TRBV2 with TRBJ1-5, with TRBD1 as a possible D gene (5 bases). The CDR3 DNA is TGTGCCAGCAGTTCCGACAGTGGGGAGCAGCCCCAGCATTTT. It encodes CASSSDSGEQPQHF.